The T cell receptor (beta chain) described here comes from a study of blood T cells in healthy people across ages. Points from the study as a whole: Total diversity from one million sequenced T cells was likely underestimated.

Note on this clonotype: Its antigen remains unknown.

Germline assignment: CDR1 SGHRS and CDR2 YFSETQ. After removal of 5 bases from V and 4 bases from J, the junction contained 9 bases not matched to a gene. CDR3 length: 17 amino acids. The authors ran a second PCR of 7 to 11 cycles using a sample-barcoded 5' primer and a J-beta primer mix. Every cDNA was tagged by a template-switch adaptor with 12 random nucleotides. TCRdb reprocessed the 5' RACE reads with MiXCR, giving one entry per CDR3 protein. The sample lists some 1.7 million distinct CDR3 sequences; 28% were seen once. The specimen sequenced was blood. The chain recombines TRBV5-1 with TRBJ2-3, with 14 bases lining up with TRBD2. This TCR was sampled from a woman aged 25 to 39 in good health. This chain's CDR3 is CASSSEGLAGVSDTQYF. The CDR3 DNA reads TGCGCCAGCAGTTCGGAGGGACTAGCGGGAGTCTCAGATACGCAGTATTTT.